This TCR beta chain was sequenced during a study of T cell repertoires in cytomegalovirus infection. Background on the study: The study used recently identified HLA-C-restricted and well-studied HLA-B-restricted CMV epitopes.

TCRdb passed the reads through MiXCR, listing each CDR3 protein once. The repertoire holds about 740,000 distinct CDR3 sequences, with around 30% as singletons. Broader study findings: CMV-specific TCR beta clonotypes restricted by HLA-C were the ones dominating the ex vivo response.

Notes on this clonotype: As yet, its antigen is unknown.

The sequencing here drew on cultured PBMCs, taken from culture after CMV antigen stimulation. The sequence was obtained from a human donor in good health (CMV status not recorded). Some clones in this sample may be carry-over from other donors' samples.

The CDR3 loop reads CASSPLWAASYEQYF. DNA for the CDR3: TGTGCCAGCAGCCCCCTTTGGGCAGCGTCTTACGAGCAGTACTTC. The rearrangement links TRBV14 to TRBJ2-7; D gene ambiguous. V was pared by 4 bases and J by 4 bases, with 17 bases between. Germline V gene sequence: CDR1 SGHDN, CDR2 FVKESK. This CDR3 spans 15 amino acids.